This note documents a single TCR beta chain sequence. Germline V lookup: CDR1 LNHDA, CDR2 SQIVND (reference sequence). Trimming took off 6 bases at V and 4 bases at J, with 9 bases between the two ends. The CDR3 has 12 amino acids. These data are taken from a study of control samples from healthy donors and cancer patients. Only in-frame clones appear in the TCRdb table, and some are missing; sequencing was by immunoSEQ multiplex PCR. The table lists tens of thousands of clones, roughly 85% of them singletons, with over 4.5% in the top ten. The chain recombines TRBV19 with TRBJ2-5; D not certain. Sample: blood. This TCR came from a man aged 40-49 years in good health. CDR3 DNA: TGTGCCAGTAGCATGGTTGGAGAGACCCAGTACTTC. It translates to CASSMVGETQYF.